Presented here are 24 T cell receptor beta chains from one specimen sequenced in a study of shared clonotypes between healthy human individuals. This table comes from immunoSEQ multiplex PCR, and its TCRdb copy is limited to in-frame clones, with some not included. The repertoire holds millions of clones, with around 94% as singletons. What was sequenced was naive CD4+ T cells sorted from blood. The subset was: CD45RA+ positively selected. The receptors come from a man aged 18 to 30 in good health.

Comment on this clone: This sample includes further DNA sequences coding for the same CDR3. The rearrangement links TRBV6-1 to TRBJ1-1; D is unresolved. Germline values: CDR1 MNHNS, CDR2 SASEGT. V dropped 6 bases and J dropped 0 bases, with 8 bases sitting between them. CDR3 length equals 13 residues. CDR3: CASSSTVNTEAFF. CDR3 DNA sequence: TGTGCCAGCAGCTCGACGGTGAACACTGAAGCTTTCTTT.

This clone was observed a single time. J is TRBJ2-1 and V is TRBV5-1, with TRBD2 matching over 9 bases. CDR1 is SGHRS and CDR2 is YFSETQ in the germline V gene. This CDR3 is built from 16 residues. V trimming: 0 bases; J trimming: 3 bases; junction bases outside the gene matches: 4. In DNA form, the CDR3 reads TGCGCCAGCAGCTTGGTGCAGACTAGCGGCTACAATGAGCAGTTCTTC. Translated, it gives CASSLVQTSGYNEQFF.

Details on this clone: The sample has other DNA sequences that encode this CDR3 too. The CDR3 spells CASSYSPSNTGELFF. Here the CDR3 DNA reads TGTGCCAGCAGTTACTCTCCCAGTAACACCGGGGAGCTGTTTTTT. The J gene is TRBJ2-2, the V gene TRBV6-6; D not certain. The CDR3 covers 15 residues. Germline CDR1 MNHNY, CDR2 SVGAGI (reference sequence). V was trimmed by 0 bases and J by 2 bases, leaving 7 bases between them.

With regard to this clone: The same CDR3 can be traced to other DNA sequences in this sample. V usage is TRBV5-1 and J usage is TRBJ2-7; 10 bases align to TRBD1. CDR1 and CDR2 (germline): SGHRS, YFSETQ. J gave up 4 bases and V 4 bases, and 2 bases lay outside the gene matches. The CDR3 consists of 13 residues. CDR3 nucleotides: TGCGCCAGCAGCCCGGACAGGGGGTACGAGCAGTACTTC. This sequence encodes CASSPDRGYEQYF.

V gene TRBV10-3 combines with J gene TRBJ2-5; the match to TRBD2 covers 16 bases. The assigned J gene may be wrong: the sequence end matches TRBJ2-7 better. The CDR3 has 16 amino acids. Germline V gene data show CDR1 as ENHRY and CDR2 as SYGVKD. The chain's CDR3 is CATQPGLAGGPYEQYF. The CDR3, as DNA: TGTGCCACACAACCGGGACTAGCGGGAGGGCCCTACGAGCAGTACTTC.

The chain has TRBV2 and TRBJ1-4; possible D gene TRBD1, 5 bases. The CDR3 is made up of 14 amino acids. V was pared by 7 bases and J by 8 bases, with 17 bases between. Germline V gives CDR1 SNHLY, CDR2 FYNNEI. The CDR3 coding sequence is TGTGCCAGCACTGACAGTGGGTGGAGGGAAAAACTGTTTTTT. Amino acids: CASTDSGWREKLFF. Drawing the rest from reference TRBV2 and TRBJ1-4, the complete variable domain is EPEVTQTPSHQVTQMGQEVILRCVPISNHLYFYWYRQILGQKVEFLVSFYNNEISEKSEIFDDQFSVERPDGSNFTLKIRSTKLEDSAMYFCASTDSGWREKLFFGSGTQLSVL.

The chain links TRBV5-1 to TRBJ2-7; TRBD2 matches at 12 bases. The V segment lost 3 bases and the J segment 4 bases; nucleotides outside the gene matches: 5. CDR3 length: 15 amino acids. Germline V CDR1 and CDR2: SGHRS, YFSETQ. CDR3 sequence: CASSSLAGGPYEQYF. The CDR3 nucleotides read TGCGCCAGCAGCTCGCTAGCGGGAGGGCCTTACGAGCAGTACTTC.

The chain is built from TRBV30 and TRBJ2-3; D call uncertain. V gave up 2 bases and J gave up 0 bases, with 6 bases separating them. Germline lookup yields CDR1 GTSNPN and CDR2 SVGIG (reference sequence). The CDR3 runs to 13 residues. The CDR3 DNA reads TGTGCCTGGAGTTACGGAAGCACAGATACGCAGTATTTT. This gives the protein CAWSYGSTDTQYF.

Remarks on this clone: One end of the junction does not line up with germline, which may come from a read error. The CDR3 DNA follows: TGTGCTAGCAGCTTAGCGTTAGGGACCGGGGAGCTGTTTTTT. It is translated as CASSLALGTGELFF. The chain links TRBV7-7 to TRBJ2-2; maybe TRBD2 (5 bases). Germline-derived CDR1 and CDR2 are SSHAT and FNYEAQ (reference sequence). CDR3 size: 14 residues.

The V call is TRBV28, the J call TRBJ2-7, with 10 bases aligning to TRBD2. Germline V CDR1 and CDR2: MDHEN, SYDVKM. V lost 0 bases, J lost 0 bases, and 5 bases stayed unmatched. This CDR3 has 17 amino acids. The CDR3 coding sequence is TGTGCCAGCAGTTTATGGCCTAGCGGGGGTGGCTCCTACGAGCAGTACTTC. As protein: CASSLWPSGGGSYEQYF.

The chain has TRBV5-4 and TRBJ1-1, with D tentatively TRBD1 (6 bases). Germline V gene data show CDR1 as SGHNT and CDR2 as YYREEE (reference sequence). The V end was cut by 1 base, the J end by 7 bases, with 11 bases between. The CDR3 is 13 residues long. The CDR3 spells CASSLRGAGEAFF. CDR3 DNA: TGTGCCAGCAGCTTGAGGGGGGCTGGTGAAGCTTTCTTT.

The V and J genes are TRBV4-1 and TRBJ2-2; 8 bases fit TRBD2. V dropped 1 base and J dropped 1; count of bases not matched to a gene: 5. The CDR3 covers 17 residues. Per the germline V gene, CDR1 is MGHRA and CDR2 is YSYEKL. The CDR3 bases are TGCGCCAGCAGCCAAGTGGAGCTAGCGGGGAACACCGGGGAGCTGTTTTTT. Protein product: CASSQVELAGNTGELFF.

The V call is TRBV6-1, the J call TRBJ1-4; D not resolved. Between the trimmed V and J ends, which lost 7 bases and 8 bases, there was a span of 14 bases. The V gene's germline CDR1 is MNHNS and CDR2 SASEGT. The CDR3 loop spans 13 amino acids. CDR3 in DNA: TGTGCCAGCACCCGGGCCGCGGGAGAAAAACTGTTTTTT. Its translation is CASTRAAGEKLFF.

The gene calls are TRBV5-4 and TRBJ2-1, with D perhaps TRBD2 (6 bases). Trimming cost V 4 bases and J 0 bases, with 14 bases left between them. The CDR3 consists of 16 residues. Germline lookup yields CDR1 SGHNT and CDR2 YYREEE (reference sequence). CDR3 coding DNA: TGTGCCAGCAGCCCGGGACTGGATAGCTCCTACAATGAGCAGTTCTTC. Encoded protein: CASSPGLDSSYNEQFF.

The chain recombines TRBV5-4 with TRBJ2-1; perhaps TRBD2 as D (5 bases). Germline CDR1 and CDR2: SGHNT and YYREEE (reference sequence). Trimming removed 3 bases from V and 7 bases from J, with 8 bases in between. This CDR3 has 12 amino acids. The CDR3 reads CASSSLVNEQFF. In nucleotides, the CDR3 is TGTGCCAGCAGCTCACTAGTAAATGAGCAGTTCTTC.

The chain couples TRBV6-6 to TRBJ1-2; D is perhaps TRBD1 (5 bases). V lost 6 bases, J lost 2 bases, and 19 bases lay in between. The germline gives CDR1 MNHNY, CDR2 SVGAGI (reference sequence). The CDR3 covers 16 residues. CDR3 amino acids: CASRNYPGTANYGYTF. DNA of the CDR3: TGTGCCAGCAGGAATTACCCCGGGACGGCGAACTATGGCTACACCTTC.

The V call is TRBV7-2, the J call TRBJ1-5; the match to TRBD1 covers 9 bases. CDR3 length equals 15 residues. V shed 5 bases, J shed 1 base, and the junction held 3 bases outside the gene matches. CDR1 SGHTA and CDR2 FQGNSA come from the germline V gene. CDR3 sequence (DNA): TGTGCCAGCAGCCAACAGGGGGCGAGCAATCAGCCCCAGCATTTT. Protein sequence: CASSQQGASNQPQHF.

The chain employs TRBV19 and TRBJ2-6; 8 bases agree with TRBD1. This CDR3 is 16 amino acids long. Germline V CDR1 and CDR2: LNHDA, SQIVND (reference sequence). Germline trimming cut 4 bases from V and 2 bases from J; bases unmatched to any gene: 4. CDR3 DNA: TGTGCCAGTAGTACCTTACAGGGGGCTGGGGCCAACGTCCTGACTTTC. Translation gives CASSTLQGAGANVLTF.

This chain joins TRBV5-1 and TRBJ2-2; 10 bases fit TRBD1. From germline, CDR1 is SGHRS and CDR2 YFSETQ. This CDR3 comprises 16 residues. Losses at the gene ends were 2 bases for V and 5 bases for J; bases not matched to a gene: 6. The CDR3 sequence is CASSFGTGVETGELFF. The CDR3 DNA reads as TGCGCCAGCAGCTTCGGGACAGGGGTAGAAACCGGGGAGCTGTTTTTT.

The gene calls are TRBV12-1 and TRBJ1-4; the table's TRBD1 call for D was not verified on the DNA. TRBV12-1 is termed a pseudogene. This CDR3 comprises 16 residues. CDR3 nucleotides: TGTGCCAGCAGCATAGGGACAGGGGGGTCAATTGAAAAACTGTTTTTT. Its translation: CASSIGTGGSIEKLFF.

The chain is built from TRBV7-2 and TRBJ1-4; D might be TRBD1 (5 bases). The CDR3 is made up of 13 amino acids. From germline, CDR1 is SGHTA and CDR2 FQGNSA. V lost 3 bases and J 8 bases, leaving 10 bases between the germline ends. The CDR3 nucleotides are TGTGCCAGCAGCTTCCAGGGAAAGGAAAAACTGTTTTTT. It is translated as CASSFQGKEKLFF.

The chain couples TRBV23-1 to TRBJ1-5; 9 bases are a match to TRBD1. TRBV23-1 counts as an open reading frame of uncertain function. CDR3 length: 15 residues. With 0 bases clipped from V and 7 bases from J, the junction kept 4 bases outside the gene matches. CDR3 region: CASSQSTGGGQPQHF. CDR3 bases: TGCGCCAGCAGTCAATCTACAGGGGGCGGCCAGCCCCAGCATTTT.

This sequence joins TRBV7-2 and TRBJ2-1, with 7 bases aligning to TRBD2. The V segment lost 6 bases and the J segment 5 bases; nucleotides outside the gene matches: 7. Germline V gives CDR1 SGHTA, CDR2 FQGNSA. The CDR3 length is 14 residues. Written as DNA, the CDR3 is TGTGCCAGCAGTTGGTCCGGGACTAACAATGAGCAGTTCTTC. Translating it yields CASSWSGTNNEQFF. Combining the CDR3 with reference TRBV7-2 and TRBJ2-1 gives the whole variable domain GAGVSQSPSNKVTEKGKDVELRCDPISGHTALYWYRQSLGQGLEFLIYFQGNSAPDKSGLPSDRFSAERTGGSVSTLTIQRTQQEDSAVYLCASSWSGTNNEQFFGPGTRLTVL.

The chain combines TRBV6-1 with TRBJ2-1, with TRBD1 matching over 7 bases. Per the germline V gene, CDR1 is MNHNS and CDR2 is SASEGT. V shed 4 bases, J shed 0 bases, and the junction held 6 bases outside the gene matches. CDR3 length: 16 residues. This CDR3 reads CASSVTGAGSYNEQFF. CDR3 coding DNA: TGTGCCAGCAGTGTAACAGGGGCGGGCTCCTACAATGAGCAGTTCTTC.